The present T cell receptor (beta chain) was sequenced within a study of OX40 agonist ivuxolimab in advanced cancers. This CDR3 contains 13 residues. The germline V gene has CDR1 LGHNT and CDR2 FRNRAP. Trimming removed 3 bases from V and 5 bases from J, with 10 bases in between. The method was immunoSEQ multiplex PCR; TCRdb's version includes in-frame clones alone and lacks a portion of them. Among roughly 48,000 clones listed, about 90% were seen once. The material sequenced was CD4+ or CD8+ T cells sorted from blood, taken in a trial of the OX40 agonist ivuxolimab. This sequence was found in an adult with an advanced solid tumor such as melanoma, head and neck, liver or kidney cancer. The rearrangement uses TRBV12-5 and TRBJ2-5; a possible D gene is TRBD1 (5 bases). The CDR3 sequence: CASGLSGYETQYF. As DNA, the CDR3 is TGTGCTAGTGGTTTATCAGGGTACGAGACCCAGTACTTC.